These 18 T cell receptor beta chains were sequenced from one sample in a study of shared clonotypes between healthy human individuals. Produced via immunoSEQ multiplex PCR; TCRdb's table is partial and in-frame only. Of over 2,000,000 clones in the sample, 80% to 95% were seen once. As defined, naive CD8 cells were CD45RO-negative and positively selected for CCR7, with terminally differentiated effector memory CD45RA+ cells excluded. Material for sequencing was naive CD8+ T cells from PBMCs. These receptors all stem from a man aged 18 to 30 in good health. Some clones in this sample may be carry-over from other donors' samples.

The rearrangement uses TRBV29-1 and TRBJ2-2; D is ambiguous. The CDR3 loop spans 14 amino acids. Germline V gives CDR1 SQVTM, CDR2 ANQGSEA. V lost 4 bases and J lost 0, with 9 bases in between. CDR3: CSVVVYSNTGELFF. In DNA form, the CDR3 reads TGCAGCGTTGTTGTCTATTCGAACACCGGGGAGCTGTTTTTT.

The CDR3 protein is CASSVGISANTEAFF. The CDR3 DNA is TGTGCCAGCAGCGTAGGGATTTCGGCGAACACTGAAGCTTTCTTT. The rearrangement links TRBV5-4 to TRBJ1-1, with unresolved D. Germline values: CDR1 SGHNT, CDR2 YYREEE (reference sequence). The CDR3 spans 15 residues. Trimming removed 4 bases from V and 1 base from J, with 14 bases in between.

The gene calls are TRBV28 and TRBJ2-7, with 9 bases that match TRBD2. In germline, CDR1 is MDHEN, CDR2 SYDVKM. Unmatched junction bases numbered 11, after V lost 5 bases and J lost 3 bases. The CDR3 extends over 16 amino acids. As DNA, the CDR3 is TGTGCCAGCAGTCCGAGGATAGCGGGAGTGGTCTACGAGCAGTACTTC. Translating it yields CASSPRIAGVVYEQYF.

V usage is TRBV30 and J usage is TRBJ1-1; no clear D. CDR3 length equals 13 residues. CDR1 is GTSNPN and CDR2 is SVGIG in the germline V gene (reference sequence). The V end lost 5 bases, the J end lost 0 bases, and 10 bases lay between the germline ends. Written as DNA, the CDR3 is TGTGCCTGGTGTGGACGGGTGAACACTGAAGCTTTCTTT. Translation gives CAWCGRVNTEAFF.

CDR3: CSVVALAKNIQYF. DNA for the CDR3: TGCAGCGTTGTGGCATTAGCCAAAAACATTCAGTACTTC. The chain has TRBV29-1 and TRBJ2-4, with D hard to call. The CDR3 has 13 residues. Germline-derived CDR1 and CDR2 are SQVTM and ANQGSEA. Trimming cost V 4 bases and J 0 bases, with 7 bases left between them.

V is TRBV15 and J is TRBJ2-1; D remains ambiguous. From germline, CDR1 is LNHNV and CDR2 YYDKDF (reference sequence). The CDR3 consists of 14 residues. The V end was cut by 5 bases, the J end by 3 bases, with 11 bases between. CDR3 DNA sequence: TGTGCCACCAGCGTAGGGTCCAACTACAATGAGCAGTTCTTC. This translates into CATSVGSNYNEQFF.

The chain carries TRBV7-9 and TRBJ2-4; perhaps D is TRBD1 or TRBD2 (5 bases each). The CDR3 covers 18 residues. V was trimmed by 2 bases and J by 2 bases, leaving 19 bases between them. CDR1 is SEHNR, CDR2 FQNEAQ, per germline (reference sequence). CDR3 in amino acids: CASSLSVGERGTKNIQYF. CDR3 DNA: TGTGCCAGCAGCTTATCGGTGGGGGAAAGGGGAACCAAAAACATTCAGTACTTC.

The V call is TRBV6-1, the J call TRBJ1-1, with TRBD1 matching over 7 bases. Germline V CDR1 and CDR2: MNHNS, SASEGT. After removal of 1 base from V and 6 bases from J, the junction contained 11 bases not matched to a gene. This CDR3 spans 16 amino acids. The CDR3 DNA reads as TGTGCCAGCAGTGAAGGTCGGCCAGGGGGTAAGTCTGAAGCTTTCTTT. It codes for CASSEGRPGGKSEAFF.

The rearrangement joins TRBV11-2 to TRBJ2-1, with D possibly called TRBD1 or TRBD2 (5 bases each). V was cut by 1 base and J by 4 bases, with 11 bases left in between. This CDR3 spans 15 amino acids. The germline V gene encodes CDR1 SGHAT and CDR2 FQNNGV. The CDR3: CASSLAAGRYNEQFF. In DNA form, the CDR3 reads TGTGCCAGCAGCTTAGCCGCAGGGAGATACAATGAGCAGTTCTTC.

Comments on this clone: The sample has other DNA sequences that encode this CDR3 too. The CDR3 here is CASSLGTGVNTEAFF. The CDR3 DNA reads TGTGCCAGCAGCTTAGGGACAGGGGTCAACACTGAAGCTTTCTTT. The rearrangement uses TRBV5-6 and TRBJ1-1, with 10 positions matching TRBD1. Germline CDR1 SGHDT, CDR2 YYEEEE. This CDR3 is 15 amino acids long. With V trimmed by 2 bases and J by 2 bases, 3 bases remained unmatched.

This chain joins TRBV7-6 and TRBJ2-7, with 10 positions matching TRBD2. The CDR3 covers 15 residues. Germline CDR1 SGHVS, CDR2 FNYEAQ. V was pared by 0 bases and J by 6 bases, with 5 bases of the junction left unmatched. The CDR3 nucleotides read TGTGCCAGCAGCTTAGCGTCTAGCGGGAGTGCCGAGCAGTACTTC. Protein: CASSLASSGSAEQYF. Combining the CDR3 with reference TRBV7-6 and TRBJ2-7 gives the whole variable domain GAGVSQSPRYKVTKRGQDVALRCDPISGHVSLYWYRQALGQGPEFLTYFNYEAQQDKSGLPNDRFSAERPEGSISTLTIQRTEQRDSAMYRCASSLASSGSAEQYFGPGTRLTVT.

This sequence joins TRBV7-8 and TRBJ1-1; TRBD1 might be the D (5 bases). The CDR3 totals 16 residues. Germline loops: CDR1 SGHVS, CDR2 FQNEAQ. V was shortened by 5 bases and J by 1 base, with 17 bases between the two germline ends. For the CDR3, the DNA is TGTGCCAGCAGCCCCCAGGCGGCAGGGCCGAACACTGAAGCTTTCTTT. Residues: CASSPQAAGPNTEAFF.

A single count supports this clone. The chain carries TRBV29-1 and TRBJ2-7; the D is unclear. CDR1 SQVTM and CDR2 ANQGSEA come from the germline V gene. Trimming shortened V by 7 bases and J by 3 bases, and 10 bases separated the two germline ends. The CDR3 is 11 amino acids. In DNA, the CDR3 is TGCAGCGCCGAAAAGGGCTACGAGCAGTACTTC. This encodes CSAEKGYEQYF.

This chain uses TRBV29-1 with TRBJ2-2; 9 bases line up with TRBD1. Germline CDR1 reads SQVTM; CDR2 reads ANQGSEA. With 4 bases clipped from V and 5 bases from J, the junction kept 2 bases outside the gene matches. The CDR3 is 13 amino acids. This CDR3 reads CSVGQGDTGELFF. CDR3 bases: TGCAGCGTTGGACAGGGGGATACCGGGGAGCTGTTTTTT.

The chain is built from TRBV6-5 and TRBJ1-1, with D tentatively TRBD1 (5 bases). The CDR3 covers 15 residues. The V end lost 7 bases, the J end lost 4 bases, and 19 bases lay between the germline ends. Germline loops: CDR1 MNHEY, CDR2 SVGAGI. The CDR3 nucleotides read TGTGCCAGCACCTCCACTGGGCGGGGGAGCACTGAAGCTTTCTTT. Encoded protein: CASTSTGRGSTEAFF.

The CDR3 loop reads CASSQRDRGHHELAKNIQYF. The DNA for the CDR3 is TGTGCCAGCTCACAAAGGGACAGGGGGCACCATGAACTAGCCAAAAACATTCAGTACTTC. The genes are TRBV18 and TRBJ2-4; 12 bases align to TRBD1. The CDR3 is 20 residues long. The J segment lost 0 bases and the V segment lost 4 bases, leaving 13 bases of the junction unmatched. CDR1 is KGHSH, CDR2 LQKENI, per germline.

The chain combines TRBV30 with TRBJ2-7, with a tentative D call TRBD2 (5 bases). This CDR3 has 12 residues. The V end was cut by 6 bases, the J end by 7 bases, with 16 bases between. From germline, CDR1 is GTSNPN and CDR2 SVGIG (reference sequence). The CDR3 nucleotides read TGTGCCTGTTCGTCCCTCCGGAGGGAGCAGTACTTC. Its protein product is CACSSLRREQYF. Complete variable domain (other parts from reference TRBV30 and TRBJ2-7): SQTIHQWPATLVQPVGSPLSLECTVEGTSNPNLYWYRQAAGRGLQLLFYSVGIGQISSEVPQNLSASRPQDRQFILSSKKLLLSDSGFYLCACSSLRREQYFGPGTRLTVT.

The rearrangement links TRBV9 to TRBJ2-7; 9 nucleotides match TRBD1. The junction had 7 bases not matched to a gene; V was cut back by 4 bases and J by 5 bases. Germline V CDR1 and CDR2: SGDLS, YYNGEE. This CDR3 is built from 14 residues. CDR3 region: CASSLARTGDEQYF. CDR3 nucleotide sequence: TGTGCCAGCAGCTTAGCGAGGACAGGGGACGAGCAGTACTTC.